The text below deals with one TCR beta chain. Its antigen is unknown. The source of the sample is a study of blood T cells in healthy people across ages. Then a second PCR, running roughly 7 to 11 cycles, was carried out with a sample-barcoded 5' primer and a J-beta primer mix. Each of the samples gave a minimum of 3 million paired-end reads that contained CDR3. Using its own MiXCR run on the 5' RACE reads, TCRdb lists one record per CDR3 protein. Among around 1,700,000 distinct CDR3 sequences listed, roughly 27% were seen once. Study conclusions and caveats: Higher diversity and more naive CD4+ cells were features of long-lived donors, compared to aged donors. The fall in TCR beta diversity per million T cells was roughly linear with age.

The V segment lost 3 bases and the J segment 7 bases; nucleotides outside the gene matches: 12. There are 16 residues in the CDR3. A minimum of 5 micrograms of total RNA was extracted per sample. Sequencing was done on a sample of blood. The sequence was obtained from a woman in her 30s in good health. The J gene is TRBJ2-4, the V gene TRBV12-3 or TRBV12-4, with TRBD1 matching 7 bases. Here the CDR3 DNA reads TGTGCCAGCAGTTTCGCTTCGGGACAGCCACCTAACATTCAGTACTTC. Translating it yields CASSFASGQPPNIQYF.